The clone carrying this T cell receptor beta chain was seen ten or more times. Antigen specificity is unknown. The data were obtained in a study of cytomegalovirus exposure and HLA in healthy donors. Study background: Tens of millions of unique TCRs from HLA-typed donors made up an early data release. Study results and limitations: Among TCR beta chains of equal frequency, HLA-associated ones were more clonally expanded in a later analysis. For presence/absence analyses, sequencing depth was assumed to be roughly uniform across donors.

Trimming shortened V by 7 bases and J by 5 bases, and 17 bases separated the two germline ends. This CDR3 spans 14 amino acids. Germline V gene data show CDR1 as LNHDA and CDR2 as SQIVND (reference sequence). 13 Jbeta primers and 60 Vbeta primers were used for the PCR. Sequenced by immunoSEQ multiplex PCR; TCRdb stores in-frame clones only, minus some. In the table there are some 170,000 clones, under 85% of which are singletons. V is TRBV19 and J is TRBJ1-1, with a possible D match to TRBD1 (6 bases). The clonotype originates from a woman in her 30s in good health and CMV-seronegative. The sequenced sample was PBMCs. CDR3 sequence (DNA): TGTGCCAGTAATGGTCGGGGGGCGATTACTGAAGCTTTCTTT. Protein sequence: CASNGRGAITEAFF.